The 26 T cell receptor beta chains below were found in one sample sequenced in a study of control samples from healthy donors and cancer patients. Libraries were prepared by immunoSEQ multiplex PCR; TCRdb keeps only in-frame clonotypes and omits some of them. The data hold around 82,000 clones, with about 90% observed a single time. Material for sequencing was blood. The receptors here all came from a man aged 50-60 years in good health.

The chain employs TRBV5-1 and TRBJ1-1, with TRBD1 matching 8 bases. V lost 3 bases and J lost 2; bases outside the gene matches: 6. The length of the CDR3 is 15 residues. Germline V gene sequence: CDR1 SGHRS, CDR2 YFSETQ. In DNA, the CDR3 is TGCGCCAGCAGCTCTTTTGCAGGGGGCAACACTGAAGCTTTCTTT. It encodes CASSSFAGGNTEAFF.

DNA for the CDR3: TGCGCCAGCAGCCCGAGCAAGTTGGGCTCGAATGAAAAACTGTTTTTT. Encoded protein: CASSPSKLGSNEKLFF. This chain links TRBV4-1 with TRBJ1-4; no firm D call. Trimming removed 4 bases from V and 5 bases from J, with 17 bases in between. This CDR3 has 16 residues. Looked up from germline, CDR1 is MGHRA and CDR2 is YSYEKL.

The chain couples TRBV9 to TRBJ2-1; perhaps TRBD2 as D (5 bases). The germline V gene has CDR1 SGDLS and CDR2 YYNGEE. V was clipped by 0 bases and J by 3 bases, with 16 bases between them. This CDR3 region has 17 residues. CDR3 protein: CASSVAAREWGYNEQFF. CDR3 sequence (DNA): TGTGCCAGCAGCGTAGCGGCAAGGGAGTGGGGCTACAATGAGCAGTTCTTC.

This chain joins TRBV5-6 and TRBJ1-5; 9 bases are shared with TRBD1. Germline V gives CDR1 SGHDT, CDR2 YYEEEE. This CDR3 region has 16 residues. The V and J ends lost 1 base and 1 base, in that order; junction bases with no gene match: 3. The CDR3 spells CASSLNRGQSNQPQHF. CDR3 coding DNA: TGTGCCAGCAGCTTGAACAGGGGGCAAAGCAATCAGCCCCAGCATTTT.

The chain recombines TRBV7-2 with TRBJ2-3; 14 nucleotides align to TRBD2. Germline V lookup: CDR1 SGHTA, CDR2 FQGNSA. Unmatched junction bases numbered 10, after V lost 5 bases and J lost 6 bases. The CDR3 has 17 amino acids. CDR3 sequence: CASSRPTSGGAFDTQYF. In DNA, the CDR3 is TGTGCCAGCAGCCGTCCGACTAGCGGGGGGGCCTTTGATACGCAGTATTTT.

This clone was counted once. The chain recombines TRBV4-1 with TRBJ1-1; D gene uncertain. V was trimmed by 7 bases and J by 1 base, leaving 16 bases between them. CDR1 and CDR2 (germline): MGHRA, YSYEKL. This CDR3 contains 15 residues. The CDR3, as DNA: TGCGCCAGCACCCGGGGTTTTGGCGCGAACACTGAAGCTTTCTTT. Translated, it gives CASTRGFGANTEAFF.

This clone has more than one count but fewer than ten. The V gene is TRBV29-1, the J gene TRBJ1-1; 8 nucleotides align to TRBD1. The CDR3 extends over 11 amino acids. The V gene's germline CDR1 is SQVTM and CDR2 ANQGSEA. V shed 3 bases and J 11 bases; nucleotides not matched to a gene: 5. The CDR3 here is CSVDHQGAAFF. The CDR3 nucleotides are TGCAGCGTTGATCACCAGGGGGCTGCTTTCTTT.

This clone was seen once. The chain recombines TRBV30 with TRBJ1-1; D gene ambiguous. This CDR3 spans 13 amino acids. V was cut by 2 bases and J by 0 bases, with 7 bases left in between. Germline-derived CDR1 and CDR2 are GTSNPN and SVGIG (reference sequence). CDR3 loop: CAWSNDLNTEAFF. The CDR3 DNA is TGTGCCTGGAGTAACGACTTGAACACTGAAGCTTTCTTT.

This chain uses TRBV27 with TRBJ2-2; D not certain. The CDR3 runs to 13 residues. Trimming pared 9 bases from V and 1 base from J, leaving 9 bases between. Germline CDR1 and CDR2: MNHEY and SMNVEV (reference sequence). DNA for the CDR3: TGTGCCAGTCAGATCGAGAACACCGGGGAGCTGTTTTTT. Translated: CASQIENTGELFF.

This CDR3 reads CASSRWGDDNEKLFF. The CDR3 DNA follows: TGTGCCAGCAGCCGGTGGGGAGACGATAATGAAAAACTGTTTTTT. The chain is built from TRBV9 and TRBJ1-4; no reliable D call. The germline V and J ends were trimmed by 4 bases and 4 bases, with 14 bases remaining between them. This CDR3 contains 15 residues. From germline, CDR1 is SGDLS and CDR2 YYNGEE.

The CDR3 spells CASSQGGPLGEKLFF. DNA for the CDR3: TGCGCCAGCAGCCAAGGAGGGCCCCTGGGGGAAAAACTGTTTTTT. The V and J genes are TRBV4-3 and TRBJ1-4; the D is unclear. The germline V gene encodes CDR1 LGHNA and CDR2 YSLEER. The CDR3 runs to 15 residues. The ends were cut back, 1 base at V and 8 bases at J, with 14 bases in the middle.

V usage is TRBV30 and J usage is TRBJ2-7, with 8 positions matching TRBD1. V shed 1 base, J shed 1 base, and the junction held 6 bases outside the gene matches. Germline CDR1 and CDR2: GTSNPN and SVGIG (reference sequence). CDR3 size: 15 residues. Written as DNA, the CDR3 is TGTGCCTGGAGTGCAGGGGGCTCTCTGTCCTACGAGCAGTACTTC. Encoded protein: CAWSAGGSLSYEQYF.

This clone was observed a few times. The chain employs TRBV2 and TRBJ2-3, with D hard to call. The V gene lost 8 bases and the J gene lost 0 bases, with 9 bases spanning the gap. The length of the CDR3 is 13 residues. The germline gives CDR1 SNHLY, CDR2 FYNNEI. In DNA, the CDR3 is TGTGCCAGCTCCGGTCCTAGCACAGATACGCAGTATTTT. Its translation is CASSGPSTDTQYF.

About this clone itself: This CDR3 is also generated by other DNA sequences in the sample. The rearrangement uses TRBV3-1 (or the pseudogene TRBV3-2) and TRBJ2-3; no clear D. V dropped 0 bases and J dropped 6 bases, with 4 bases sitting between them. The CDR3 is made up of 12 amino acids. Germline CDR1 and CDR2: LGHDT and YNNKEL (reference sequence). DNA of the CDR3: TGTGCCAGCAGCCAAGATACGGATACGCAGTATTTT. This encodes CASSQDTDTQYF.

V gene TRBV5-6 combines with J gene TRBJ1-6; D possibly corresponds to TRBD1 (5 bases). The CDR3 totals 15 residues. Looked up from germline, CDR1 is SGHDT and CDR2 is YYEEEE. V lost 4 bases to trimming and J lost 7 bases, with 15 bases between them. CDR3 bases: TGTGCCAGCAGCCTAATAGGGACGGAGAATTCACCCCTCCACTTT. This gives the protein CASSLIGTENSPLHF.

This clone was counted only a few times. The chain recombines TRBV3-1 (or the pseudogene TRBV3-2) with TRBJ2-7, with 8 bases matching TRBD2. Germline values: CDR1 LGHDT, CDR2 YNNKEL (reference sequence). V lost 5 bases and J lost 13; bases outside the gene matches: 16. The CDR3 has 14 amino acids. The CDR3 here is CASSYLPAGVPHYV. The CDR3 DNA sequence: TGTGCCAGCAGCTACCTCCCAGCGGGGGTCCCCCACTACGTC.

The chain recombines TRBV7-2 with TRBJ2-1; D is unresolved. This CDR3 has 13 amino acids. Looked up from germline, CDR1 is SGHTA and CDR2 is FQGNSA. The V end lost 0 bases, the J end lost 6 bases, and 6 bases lay between the germline ends. The CDR3 region has the DNA TGTGCCAGCAGCTTAGCAGTGATCAATGAGCAGTTCTTC. Protein sequence: CASSLAVINEQFF.

The chain couples TRBV4-1 to TRBJ2-1; 7 bases align to TRBD1. This CDR3 contains 12 residues. V was clipped by 1 base and J by 11 bases; unmatched bases: 2. Germline CDR1 reads MGHRA; CDR2 reads YSYEKL. The chain's CDR3 is CASSQGDSKQFF. The DNA of the CDR3 is TGCGCCAGCAGCCAAGGGGACAGTAAGCAGTTCTTC.

V usage is TRBV30 and J usage is TRBJ2-1; the D gene is possibly TRBD1 (6 bases). CDR1 and CDR2 (germline): GTSNPN, SVGIG (reference sequence). This CDR3 comprises 11 residues. Trimming removed 3 bases from V and 12 bases from J, with 12 bases in between. DNA for the CDR3: TGTGCCTGGAGCCGTCAACAGGGGCAGTTCTTC. As protein: CAWSRQQGQFF. Full variable domain (missing parts from reference TRBV30 and TRBJ2-1): SQTIHQWPATLVQPVGSPLSLECTVEGTSNPNLYWYRQAAGRGLQLLFYSVGIGQISSEVPQNLSASRPQDRQFILSSKKLLLSDSGFYLCAWSRQQGQFFGPGTRLTVL.

The chain combines TRBV11-3 with TRBJ2-2; unclear D gene. The CDR3 length is 15 residues. In germline, CDR1 is SGHNT, CDR2 YENEEA. The V end was cut by 7 bases, the J end by 1 base, with 13 bases between. This chain's CDR3 is CASIEGFGNTGELFF. The CDR3 region has the DNA TGTGCCAGCATCGAAGGGTTCGGGAACACCGGGGAGCTGTTTTTT.

The V and J genes are TRBV27 and TRBJ2-1; 9 bases are shared with TRBD2. The CDR3 consists of 14 residues. Germline trimming cut 2 bases from V and 8 bases from J; bases unmatched to any gene: 4. Germline assignment: CDR1 MNHEY and CDR2 SMNVEV (reference sequence). The CDR3 spells CASSLAGGQYEQFF. CDR3 in DNA: TGTGCCAGCAGTTTAGCGGGAGGGCAATATGAGCAGTTCTTC.

V and J are TRBV30 and TRBJ1-2; the D is unclear. V was clipped by 0 bases and J by 11 bases, with 16 bases between them. The CDR3 contains 13 residues. In germline, CDR1 is GTSNPN, CDR2 SVGIG (reference sequence). CDR3 sequence reads: CAWSVNIFLRYTF. The CDR3 DNA reads as TGTGCCTGGAGTGTAAACATCTTCTTGAGGTACACCTTC.

The J gene is TRBJ2-7, the V gene TRBV2; TRBD2 agrees at 9 bases. CDR3 length equals 13 residues. The germline V gene has CDR1 SNHLY and CDR2 FYNNEI. V lost 4 bases, J lost 12 bases, and 10 bases stayed unmatched. CDR3 sequence reads: CASSAVGAGGPYV. In nucleotides, the CDR3 is TGTGCCAGCAGTGCTGTCGGAGCGGGGGGTCCGTACGTC.

The gene calls are TRBV3-1 (or the pseudogene TRBV3-2) and TRBJ2-3; TRBD2 matches 7 bases. The J segment lost 2 bases and the V segment lost 8 bases, leaving 7 bases of the junction unmatched. From germline, CDR1 is LGHDT and CDR2 YNNKEL (reference sequence). This CDR3 is 14 amino acids long. The CDR3 here is CASGGDGYTDTQYF. In DNA, the CDR3 is TGTGCCAGCGGGGGGGACGGATACACAGATACGCAGTATTTT.

This chain links TRBV3-1 (or the pseudogene TRBV3-2) with TRBJ1-3; no reliable D call. Trimming removed 1 base at V and 8 bases at J, with 3 bases between. Germline assignment: CDR1 LGHDT and CDR2 YNNKEL (reference sequence). The length of the CDR3 is 11 residues. The CDR3 protein is CASSQADTIYF. The CDR3 nucleotides read TGTGCCAGCAGCCAAGCTGACACCATATATTTT.

This chain uses TRBV7-2 with TRBJ2-7; the D call may be TRBD1 or TRBD2 (5 bases each). V dropped 6 bases and J dropped 9 bases, with 15 bases sitting between them. The CDR3 is made up of 12 amino acids. CDR1 and CDR2 (germline): SGHTA, FQGNSA. The CDR3 protein is CASSPGTPLQYF. CDR3 DNA: TGTGCCAGCAGTCCCGGGACCCCTCTGCAGTACTTC.